What follows are 7 T cell receptor beta chains derived from one specimen sequenced in a study of human T cells and chemical hapten exposure. Described time point: patch test 2, 6 weeks after DPC sensitization. Specified treatment: therapeutic diphenylcyclopropenone sensitization with weekly scalp DPC. TCRdb independently ran MiXCR on the RACE reads; one entry per CDR3 protein. The sample holds fewer than 100,000 distinct CDR3 sequences; under 14% are singletons and the top ten take 1.6%. This sample comprised whole blood, obtained in connection with sensitization to the hapten diphenylcyclopropenone (DPC). Receptors were obtained from a man younger than 35 with alopecia areata. Some clones in this sample may be carry-over from other donors' samples.

The gene calls are TRBV25-1 and TRBJ1-5; D gene uncertain. The germline V gene encodes CDR1 MGHDK and CDR2 SYGVNS. V was trimmed by 8 bases and J by 7 bases, leaving 15 bases between them. This CDR3 comprises 13 residues. The CDR3 nucleotides are TGTGCCAGCCAGGAGGGAGGCGGCCAGCCCCAGCATTTT. As protein: CASQEGGGQPQHF.

This clonotype turned up a few times. This chain links TRBV20-1 with TRBJ1-1, with D perhaps matching TRBD1 (5 bases). There are 13 residues in the CDR3. Deletions cut 5 bases from V and 3 bases from J, with 13 bases between. Per germline, CDR1 DFQATT and CDR2 SNEGSKA (reference sequence). The CDR3 DNA is TGCAGTGCTCTTTTCCAGGGTGACACTGAAGCTTTCTTT. It yields the protein CSALFQGDTEAFF.

This clonotype was counted at least ten times. CDR3 region: CASSYAGSYSYEQYF. CDR3 nucleotides: TGTGCCAGCAGTTACGCTGGCAGTTACTCCTACGAGCAGTACTTC. J is TRBJ2-7 and V is TRBV6-2 or TRBV6-3; no clear D gene. Per the germline V gene, CDR1 is MNHEY and CDR2 is SVGEGT. V lost 2 bases, J lost 0 bases, and 11 bases lay in between. CDR3 length: 15 amino acids.

At least ten counts were recorded for this clonotype. The chain combines TRBV19 with TRBJ1-1; the D gene is possibly TRBD1 (6 bases). The V and J ends lost 4 bases and 1 base respectively, with 10 bases between them. Germline V gene lookup returns CDR1 LNHDA and CDR2 SQIVND (reference sequence). CDR3 length: 14 amino acids. CDR3 sequence reads: CASSTGARNTEAFF. The CDR3 DNA follows: TGTGCCAGTAGTACAGGGGCCCGGAACACTGAAGCTTTCTTT.

V and J are TRBV7-6 and TRBJ2-3, with D perhaps matching TRBD1 (5 bases). The CDR3 totals 15 residues. Per germline, CDR1 SGHVS and CDR2 FNYEAQ. The V and J ends lost 1 base and 4 bases respectively, with 12 bases between them. The CDR3 spells CASSLGQGDADTQYF. DNA for the CDR3: TGTGCCAGCAGCTTAGGGCAGGGTGACGCAGATACGCAGTATTTT.

This clonotype was observed a few times. Compared with germline, one end of the junction differs, possibly owing to a read error. The V call is TRBV4-3, the J call TRBJ2-2; D assignment may be TRBD1 or TRBD2 (5 bases each). CDR1 and CDR2 (germline): LGHNA, YSLEER. The CDR3 runs 15 residues. The CDR3 bases are TGCGCCAGCAGCCAAGTTGAACTAAGGACCGGGGACCTGTTTTTT. This gives the protein CASSQVELRTGDLFF.

This clonotype came up many times. This chain connects TRBV9 to TRBJ1-5, with no clear D. The V end lost 6 bases, the J end lost 4 bases, and 8 bases lay between the germline ends. CDR1 and CDR2 (germline): SGDLS, YYNGEE. The CDR3 length is 12 residues. The CDR3 bases are TGTGCCAGCACCACCCGAAATCAGCCCCAGCATTTT. This encodes CASTTRNQPQHF.